This is a list of T cell receptor beta chains from one sample in a study of blood T cell repertoires in COVID-19. TCRdb's table, derived via immunoSEQ multiplex PCR, lists solely in-frame clones and lacks some. Seen here are roughly 390,000 clones, about 87% observed once, and the top ten hold about 9.4%. What was sequenced was peripheral blood. The receptors originated from a woman in her twenties or thirties with COVID-19, enrolled during active disease. Both conserved end residues are part of each CDR3. The D gene is left open where the match is weak. Not all rows give a size; the values are once, few, many and, for expanded clones, a class.

D: -
J: TRBJ2-1
size: -
V: TRBV10-3
CDR3: CAISVVQNGEQFF
DNA: TGTGCCATCAGCGTGGTACAGAATGGGGAGCAGTTCTTC

D: -
J: TRBJ2-7
size: -
V: TRBV5-1
CDR3: CASSLAYRTTYEQYF
DNA: TGCGCCAGCAGCTTGGCCTACAGGACCACCTACGAGCAGTACTTC

D: TRBD1
J: TRBJ1-2
size: -
V: TRBV5-1
CDR3: CASSPTGYGYTF
DNA: TGCGCCAGCAGCCCGACAGGGTACGGCTACACCTTC

D: TRBD2
J: TRBJ2-1
size: -
V: TRBV5-4
CDR3: CASSSRTSGRFSYNEQFF
DNA: TGTGCCAGCAGCTCTAGGACTAGCGGGAGATTTTCCTACAATGAGCAGTTCTTC

D: -
J: TRBJ2-6
size: -
V: TRBV6-5
CDR3: CATGNSGANVLTF
DNA: TGTGCCACTGGCAACTCTGGGGCCAACGTCCTGACTTTC

D: -
J: TRBJ2-3
size: -
V: TRBV27
CDR3: CASSFSEVATDTQYF
DNA: TGTGCCAGCAGTTTTTCTGAGGTGGCCACAGATACGCAGTATTTT

D: TRBD1
J: TRBJ2-7
size: once
V: TRBV6-1
CDR3: CASRESPGQPSYEQYF
DNA: TGTGCCAGCAGGGAATCACCGGGACAGCCTTCCTACGAGCAGTACTTC

D: TRBD2
J: TRBJ2-3
size: -
V: TRBV30
CDR3: CAWTTSGVGDTQYF
DNA: TGTGCCTGGACAACTAGCGGGGTTGGGGATACGCAGTATTTT

D: TRBD1
J: TRBJ2-3
size: -
V: TRBV29-1
CDR3: CSVSGGDTQYF
DNA: TGCAGCGTTTCAGGGGGAGATACGCAGTATTTT

D: TRBD1
J: TRBJ1-2
size: -
V: TRBV9
CDR3: CASSPGGRGANYGYTF
DNA: TGTGCCAGCAGCCCAGGGGGCAGGGGAGCGAACTATGGCTACACCTTC

D: -
J: TRBJ2-3
size: -
V: TRBV9
CDR3: CASSVAQYTDTQYF
DNA: TGTGCCAGCAGCGTAGCTCAGTACACAGATACGCAGTATTTT

D: TRBD2
J: TRBJ2-5
size: -
V: TRBV29-1
CDR3: CSVVSGSLETQYF
DNA: TGCAGCGTTGTAAGCGGGAGTTTGGAGACCCAGTACTTC

D: TRBD1
J: TRBJ1-2
size: -
V: TRBV10-3
CDR3: CAIRGQANYGYTF
DNA: TGTGCCATCCGTGGACAGGCTAACTATGGCTACACCTTC

D: TRBD2
J: TRBJ2-5
size: -
V: TRBV7-9
CDR3: CASSLTSGREETQYF
DNA: TGTGCCAGCAGCTTGACTAGCGGGAGGGAAGAGACCCAGTACTTC

D: -
J: TRBJ2-5
size: -
V: TRBV4-2
CDR3: CASSARDGSAETQYF
DNA: TGTGCCAGCAGCGCCCGGGACGGGAGTGCGGAGACCCAGTACTTC

D: -
J: TRBJ2-7
size: -
V: TRBV6-5
CDR3: CASSYRGVGAGHEQYF
DNA: TGTGCCAGCAGTTACCGGGGGGTGGGGGCGGGCCACGAGCAGTACTTC

D: -
J: TRBJ1-5
size: -
V: TRBV2
CDR3: CASRPRQLYSNQPQHF
DNA: TGTGCCAGCAGACCCAGACAGCTTTATAGCAATCAGCCCCAGCATTTT

D: -
J: TRBJ2-3
size: -
V: TRBV6-5
CDR3: CASSRGGTDTQYF
DNA: TGTGCCAGCAGCAGGGGGGGCACAGATACGCAGTATTTT

D: TRBD1
J: TRBJ2-7
size: few
V: TRBV7-8
CDR3: CASSSTRDRVHEQYF
DNA: TGTGCCAGCAGCTCCACCCGGGACAGGGTACACGAGCAGTACTTC

D: -
J: TRBJ2-7
size: -
V: TRBV19
CDR3: CASMPPQGEQYF
DNA: TGTGCCAGTATGCCGCCGCAGGGCGAGCAGTACTTC

D: -
J: TRBJ1-1
size: -
V: TRBV29-1
CDR3: CSVSREGMNTEAFF
DNA: TGCAGCGTGAGTCGGGAAGGGATGAACACTGAAGCTTTCTTT

D: TRBD1
J: TRBJ1-6
size: -
V: TRBV6-5
CDR3: CASSYSETGHQPLHF
DNA: TGTGCCAGCAGTTACTCCGAGACAGGGCACCAGCCCCTCCACTTT

D: -
J: TRBJ2-7
size: -
V: TRBV7-9
CDR3: CASSLGGGRQDYEQYF
DNA: TGTGCCAGCAGCTTAGGTGGAGGTAGACAGGACTACGAGCAGTACTTC

D: -
J: TRBJ2-4
size: -
V: TRBV24-1
CDR3: CATSDLMEDIQYF
DNA: TGTGCCACCAGTGATTTAATGGAGGACATTCAGTACTTC

D: -
J: TRBJ2-1
size: -
V: TRBV7-2
CDR3: CASSTRAWNEQFF
DNA: TGTGCCAGCAGCACCCGCGCTTGGAATGAGCAGTTCTTC

D: TRBD1
J: TRBJ2-3
size: -
V: TRBV2
CDR3: CASSGDRSTDTQYF
DNA: TGTGCCAGCAGTGGGGACAGAAGCACAGATACGCAGTATTTT

D: -
J: TRBJ1-2
size: -
V: TRBV5-1
CDR3: CASSRNRDGYTF
DNA: TGCGCCAGCAGCCGCAACAGGGATGGCTACACCTTC

D: -
J: TRBJ1-1
size: -
V: TRBV19
CDR3: CASSIGGSRNTEAFF
DNA: TGTGCCAGTAGTATAGGAGGCAGTCGGAACACTGAAGCTTTCTTT

D: TRBD1
J: TRBJ2-5
size: -
V: TRBV18
CDR3: CASSPLGQGRETQYF
DNA: TGTGCCAGCTCACCATTGGGACAGGGAAGGGAGACCCAGTACTTC

D: -
J: TRBJ1-3
size: many
V: TRBV6-5
CDR3: CASSYSTTGGVNTIYF
DNA: TGTGCCAGCAGTTACTCAACCACGGGGGGGGTGAACACCATATATTTT

D: -
J: TRBJ2-1
size: -
V: TRBV11-2
CDR3: CASRQGSYNEQFF
DNA: TGTGCCAGCCGGCAGGGATCCTACAATGAGCAGTTCTTC

D: TRBD2
J: TRBJ2-2
size: once
V: TRBV9
CDR3: CASSAGTSGSLRGTGELFF
DNA: TGTGCCAGCAGCGCAGGGACTAGCGGGAGCCTAAGGGGCACCGGGGAGCTGTTTTTT

D: -
J: TRBJ1-5
size: once
V: TRBV2
CDR3: CASSSYGRDQPQHF
DNA: TGTGCCAGCAGTTCCTATGGGAGGGATCAGCCCCAGCATTTT

D: -
J: TRBJ2-3
size: -
V: TRBV11-3
CDR3: CASSQGLGTDTQYF
DNA: TGTGCCAGCAGCCAGGGCTTGGGCACAGATACGCAGTATTTT

D: -
J: TRBJ1-1
size: few
V: TRBV6-5
CDR3: CASSYSGVNTEAFF
DNA: TGTGCCAGCAGTTACTCCGGGGTAAACACTGAAGCTTTCTTT

D: -
J: TRBJ1-1
size: few
V: TRBV6-6
CDR3: CASSYSGAAGSAFF
DNA: TGTGCCAGCAGTTACTCTGGAGCGGCTGGGTCAGCTTTCTTT

D: -
J: TRBJ2-7
size: -
V: TRBV11-2
CDR3: CASSLEPGAYEQYF
DNA: TGTGCCAGCAGCTTAGAGCCAGGGGCATACGAGCAGTACTTC

D: TRBD1
J: TRBJ1-4
size: -
V: TRBV25-1
CDR3: CASSDPGGTNEKLFF
DNA: TGTGCCAGCAGTGATCCAGGGGGTACCAATGAAAAACTGTTTTTT

D: TRBD1
J: TRBJ1-1
size: -
V: TRBV11-2
CDR3: CASSLGQGITEAFF
DNA: TGTGCCAGCAGCTTAGGACAGGGGATAACTGAAGCTTTCTTT

D: TRBD2
J: TRBJ2-3
size: -
V: TRBV27
CDR3: CASSLSVAVGGADTQYF
DNA: TGTGCCAGCAGTTTATCGGTGGCAGTGGGGGGGGCAGATACGCAGTATTTT

D: TRBD1
J: TRBJ2-5
size: -
V: TRBV2
CDR3: CASSGRTGSVQETQYF
DNA: TGTGCCAGCAGTGGGCGGACAGGGAGTGTCCAAGAGACCCAGTACTTC

D: TRBD1
J: TRBJ2-7
size: -
V: TRBV6-2/TRBV6-3
CDR3: CASSGGQRNEQYF
DNA: TGTGCCAGCAGTGGGGGACAGAGGAATGAGCAGTACTTC

D: TRBD1
J: TRBJ1-5
size: -
V: TRBV19
CDR3: CASSIRDRAFRYQHF
DNA: TGTGCCAGTAGTATTCGTGACAGGGCTTTTCGGTACCAGCATTTT

D: -
J: TRBJ2-7
size: -
V: TRBV27
CDR3: CASRRTWTNYEQYF
DNA: TGTGCCAGCAGGCGAACCTGGACAAACTACGAGCAGTACTTC

D: -
J: TRBJ1-5
size: -
V: TRBV28
CDR3: CASSSRGAQYSNQPQHF
DNA: TGTGCCAGCAGTTCTCGGGGGGCACAGTATAGCAATCAGCCCCAGCATTTT

D: -
J: TRBJ1-5
size: -
V: TRBV12-3/TRBV12-4
CDR3: CASSMTSLQPQHF
DNA: TGTGCCAGCAGCATGACAAGTTTGCAGCCCCAGCATTTT

D: -
J: TRBJ2-7
size: -
V: TRBV7-3
CDR3: CASSPGGLPYEQYF
DNA: TGTGCCAGCAGCCCCGGCGGACTACCCTACGAGCAGTACTTC

D: -
J: TRBJ2-2
size: -
V: TRBV19
CDR3: CASSIVHLTGELFF
DNA: TGTGCCAGTAGTATAGTTCACTTAACCGGGGAGCTGTTTTTT

D: -
J: TRBJ1-5
size: -
V: TRBV10-1
CDR3: CARRNYCNQPQHF
DNA: TGCGCCAGGAGGAATTATTGCAATCAGCCCCAGCATTTT

D: TRBD1
J: TRBJ1-2
size: few
V: TRBV5-1
CDR3: CASSLDRGYGYTF
DNA: TGCGCCAGCAGCCTGGACAGGGGCTATGGCTACACCTTC

D: TRBD1
J: TRBJ2-3
size: -
V: TRBV15
CDR3: CATSRDGAGGRTQYF
DNA: TGTGCCACCAGCAGAGATGGGGCAGGGGGAAGAACGCAGTATTTT

D: TRBD1
J: TRBJ1-5
size: -
V: TRBV18
CDR3: CASSPQTGGNQPQHF
DNA: TGTGCCAGCTCACCCCAGACAGGGGGAAATCAGCCCCAGCATTTT

D: TRBD1
J: TRBJ2-7
size: -
V: TRBV19
CDR3: CASSTDRGRFEQYF
DNA: TGTGCCAGTAGTACCGACAGGGGACGGTTCGAGCAGTACTTC